This T cell receptor (beta chain) originates from a study of cytomegalovirus exposure and HLA in healthy donors. The V gene's germline CDR1 is ENHRY and CDR2 SYGVKD. V trimming: 6 bases; J trimming: 0 bases; junction bases outside the gene matches: 9. This CDR3 has 16 amino acids. Study-level findings and limits: Among TCR sequences, most were rare, though some public TCRs appeared in many donors. There were a few CMV-associated chains whose specificity for CMV antigens was confirmed in vitro. DRB1 showed the most TCR associations and HLA-C the fewest in a later analysis, as rates varied by HLA locus. The listing of 150 to 200 TCR beta chains classed them as cytomegalovirus-associated.

On this clone: The target antigen is unknown.

Both 60 Vbeta primers and 13 Jbeta primers went into the PCR. The method was immunoSEQ multiplex PCR; TCRdb's version includes in-frame clones alone and lacks a portion of them. The profile shows more than 150,000 clones, approximately 80% of them singletons. The rearrangement joins TRBV10-3 to TRBJ2-3; 7 bases line up with TRBD2. The clonotype comes from a male donor in good health and CMV-seronegative. The source material was PBMCs. CDR3 DNA sequence: TGTGCCATCAGGGATGAGACTAGCCGAAGCACAGATACGCAGTATTTT. Residues: CAIRDETSRSTDTQYF.